The TCR beta chain described here comes from a study of memory CD4+ T cells and cytomegalovirus serostatus. The sort gate was single viable CD3+CD4+CD8-CD45RO+ cells for memory CD4+ T cells. CDR3 size: 12 residues. V lost 8 bases to trimming and J lost 9 bases, with 16 bases between them. From germline, CDR1 is SNHLY and CDR2 FYNNEI. Generated by immunoSEQ multiplex PCR, the TCRdb table keeps only in-frame clones and is missing some. The table lists 85,000 to 100,000 clones, 80% of them singletons. The sample consisted of memory CD4+ T cells from blood. The TCR sequence derives from an adult in good health and CMV-seropositive. The chain couples TRBV2 to TRBJ2-5; tentative D call: TRBD2 (6 bases). CDR3: CASFEGGGAQYF. In DNA, the CDR3 is TGTGCCAGCTTTGAGGGCGGAGGGGCCCAGTACTTC.